Shown below are 31 T cell receptor beta chains from a single sample sequenced in a study of CD8+ T cells in alopecia areata. Following RNA extraction, reverse transcription yielded cDNA that acted as the sequencing template. This table comes from immunoSEQ multiplex PCR, and its TCRdb copy is limited to in-frame clones, with some not included. The sample yields roughly 200,000 clones, about three fifths seen once. Treatment reported: oral pan-JAK inhibitor, 5-10 mg twice daily. The sequences come from CD8+ T cells sorted from blood, collected at week 24, from a patient treated with tofacitinib. These receptors were collected from a human donor with alopecia areata.

The chain joins TRBV2 to TRBJ1-2, with D unresolved. V gave up 6 bases and J gave up 3 bases, with 8 bases separating them. Germline V gene sequence: CDR1 SNHLY, CDR2 FYNNEI. CDR3 length equals 12 residues. This chain's CDR3 is CASSGRDYGYTF. CDR3 in DNA: TGTGCCAGCAGCGGGAGAGACTATGGCTACACCTTC.

V usage is TRBV2 and J usage is TRBJ2-1, with a possible D match to TRBD2 (5 bases). Trimming removed 8 bases at V and 7 bases at J, with 21 bases between. Germline CDR1 reads SNHLY; CDR2 reads FYNNEI. CDR3 length: 15 amino acids. CDR3 in amino acids: CASSANEEVGNEQFF. The CDR3 DNA is TGTGCCAGCTCAGCAAACGAGGAGGTTGGTAATGAGCAGTTCTTC.

The chain uses TRBV6-6 and TRBJ2-7; TRBD1 matches at 7 bases. Germline assignment: CDR1 MNHNY and CDR2 SVGAGI (reference sequence). V lost 4 bases and J lost 2; bases outside the gene matches: 5. This CDR3 contains 14 residues. The CDR3 DNA follows: TGTGCCAGCAGTTGGGACAGTAGAACCTACGAGCAGTACTTC. The encoded protein is CASSWDSRTYEQYF.

This sequence joins TRBV4-1 and TRBJ1-5; D may be TRBD1 (6 bases). From germline, CDR1 is MGHRA and CDR2 YSYEKL. The CDR3 runs 15 residues. V lost 7 bases to trimming and J lost 7 bases, with 20 bases between them. In nucleotides, the CDR3 is TGCGCCAGCACCCCCAGGACAGCAAAAGGGCAGCCCCAGCATTTT. It yields the protein CASTPRTAKGQPQHF.

This clone has only a few counts. The sample holds other DNA sequences that translate to the same CDR3. V usage is TRBV25-1 and J usage is TRBJ1-2; D unclear. The CDR3 runs 13 residues. The germline V gene encodes CDR1 MGHDK and CDR2 SYGVNS. The V gene lost 3 bases and the J gene lost 3 bases, with 8 bases spanning the gap. The CDR3 coding sequence is TGTGCCAGCAGTGATGGTAGAGACTATGGCTACACCTTC. Encoded protein: CASSDGRDYGYTF.

The V and J genes are TRBV30 and TRBJ2-2; D is perhaps TRBD1 (6 bases). CDR3 length: 14 residues. Germline V gene sequence: CDR1 GTSNPN, CDR2 SVGIG (reference sequence). The germline V and J ends were trimmed by 4 bases and 5 bases, with 14 bases remaining between them. In DNA form, the CDR3 reads TGTGCCTGGACCGGGACAAGTGTGACCGGGGAGCTGTTTTTT. As protein: CAWTGTSVTGELFF.

The rearrangement links TRBV9 to TRBJ2-2; D remains ambiguous. The CDR3 is 12 amino acids. Germline CDR1 is SGDLS and CDR2 is YYNGEE. V lost 1 base and J lost 8, with 6 bases in between. The CDR3 DNA is TGTGCCAGCAGCGTAAGGGTGGGGGAGCTGTTTTTT. Translated: CASSVRVGELFF.

The gene calls are TRBV7-9 and TRBJ2-7; 9 positions agree with TRBD1. Trimming took 8 bases from V and 5 from J; bases not matched to a gene: 16. The CDR3 loop spans 16 amino acids. Germline V gene lookup returns CDR1 SEHNR and CDR2 FQNEAQ (reference sequence). The CDR3 DNA reads as TGTGCCAGCGAGCTCCACCCCGGGACAGGGTCGCACGAGCAGTACTTC. Its protein is CASELHPGTGSHEQYF.

The V and J genes are TRBV27 and TRBJ1-4; D call uncertain. Germline lookup yields CDR1 MNHEY and CDR2 SMNVEV (reference sequence). CDR3 length: 13 amino acids. The V gene lost 8 bases and the J gene lost 0 bases, with 7 bases spanning the gap. In DNA, the CDR3 is TGTGCCAGCGGATTTGCAACTAATGAAAAACTGTTTTTT. This gives the protein CASGFATNEKLFF. The variable domain in full, with the rest retrieved from reference TRBV27 and TRBJ1-4, is EAQVTQNPRYLITVTGKKLTVTCSQNMNHEYMSWYRQDPGLGLRQIYYSMNVEVTDKGDVPEGYKVSRKEKRNFPLILESPSPNQTSLYFCASGFATNEKLFFGSGTQLSVL.

V is TRBV9 and J is TRBJ2-2, with a possible D match to TRBD2 (6 bases). The CDR3 has 16 residues. Trimming pared 7 bases from V and 3 bases from J, leaving 19 bases between. The germline V gene has CDR1 SGDLS and CDR2 YYNGEE. DNA for the CDR3: TGTGCCAGCGGGGAGGACGAACAGTCTTACACCGGGGAGCTGTTTTTT. This gives the protein CASGEDEQSYTGELFF.

V usage is TRBV2 and J usage is TRBJ2-7; the D gene is possibly TRBD2 (5 bases). This CDR3 has 13 amino acids. V was clipped by 7 bases and J by 3 bases, with 13 bases between them. CDR1 and CDR2 from the germline V gene are SNHLY and FYNNEI. This chain's CDR3 is CASTPGVLYEQYF. The CDR3 bases are TGTGCCAGCACCCCCGGGGTTCTCTACGAGCAGTACTTC.

CDR3 sequence: CASSETGYQGNSPLHF. CDR3 DNA sequence: TGTGCCAGCAGCGAAACAGGGTATCAAGGGAATTCACCCCTCCACTTT. This sequence joins TRBV9 and TRBJ1-6; maybe TRBD1 (6 bases). This CDR3 comprises 16 residues. Germline V gene sequence: CDR1 SGDLS, CDR2 YYNGEE. V was pared by 3 bases and J by 7 bases, with 17 bases between.

V and J are TRBV5-4 and TRBJ1-2; no definite D call. The length of the CDR3 is 13 residues. Germline assignment: CDR1 SGHNT and CDR2 YYREEE (reference sequence). The V and J ends lost 7 bases and 6 bases respectively, with 16 bases between them. For the CDR3, the DNA is TGTGCCAGCTCCAAAGCCCTCGTGGATGGCTACACCTTC. This gives the protein CASSKALVDGYTF.

This chain uses TRBV27 with TRBJ2-5; TRBD2 aligns across 12 bases. Germline CDR1 is MNHEY and CDR2 is SMNVEV (reference sequence). V lost 3 bases to trimming and J lost 5 bases; unmatched junction nucleotides: 4. The CDR3 is made up of 15 amino acids. CDR3 bases: TGTGCCAGCAGTTTGACTAGCGGGGGTTTGGAGACCCAGTACTTC. Its protein product is CASSLTSGGLETQYF.

Only a few counts were recorded for this clone. V gene TRBV29-1 combines with J gene TRBJ1-3; TRBD1 agrees at 10 bases. The CDR3 is 15 amino acids. V shed 6 bases and J 7 bases; nucleotides not matched to a gene: 12. Germline CDR1 is SQVTM and CDR2 is ANQGSEA. The CDR3 here is CSVVQPDRGPNTIYF. CDR3 in DNA: TGCAGCGTCGTCCAACCCGACAGGGGGCCTAACACCATATATTTT.

This chain connects TRBV4-1 to TRBJ1-2; D not certain. The CDR3 extends over 14 amino acids. With 7 bases removed from V and 2 bases from J, the gap between germline ends came to 14 bases. Germline CDR1 and CDR2: MGHRA and YSYEKL. The CDR3 coding sequence is TGCGCCAGCACGCCTAATACAGTAAACTATGGCTACACCTTC. Its protein product is CASTPNTVNYGYTF.

The J gene is TRBJ2-5, the V gene TRBV14; TRBD1 might be the D (5 bases). The V and J ends lost 1 base and 5 bases respectively, with 14 bases between them. CDR1 SGHDN and CDR2 FVKESK come from the germline V gene. The CDR3 is made up of 15 amino acids. The CDR3 loop reads CASSQGDSHGETQYF. Written as DNA, the CDR3 is TGTGCCAGCAGCCAAGGTGACAGCCATGGGGAGACCCAGTACTTC.

V is TRBV6-1 and J is TRBJ1-5, with D hard to call. Germline CDR1 is MNHNS and CDR2 is SASEGT. This CDR3 spans 15 amino acids. Trimming stripped 5 bases from V and 0 bases from J, with 11 bases between. This chain's CDR3 is CASSLRLYSNQPQHF. Written as DNA, the CDR3 is TGTGCCAGCAGTCTTAGGCTTTATAGCAATCAGCCCCAGCATTTT.

There are a few counts of this clone. V gene TRBV29-1 combines with J gene TRBJ2-7, with D perhaps matching TRBD1 or TRBD2 (5 bases each). Trimming shortened V by 1 base and J by 0 bases, and 13 bases separated the two germline ends. The germline CDR1 and CDR2 sequences are SQVTM and ANQGSEA. This CDR3 spans 15 amino acids. The CDR3 coding sequence is TGCAGCGTTGAAGGAGGGGAACCCCCCTCCTACGAGCAGTACTTC. Translation gives CSVEGGEPPSYEQYF.

Only a few counts were recorded for this clone. This rearrangement joins TRBV7-9 to TRBJ2-3; 12 bases align to TRBD2. The V gene end was trimmed by 5 bases and the J gene end by 0 bases; junction bases not matched to a gene: 12. CDR3 length equals 19 residues. CDR1 is SEHNR and CDR2 is FQNEAQ in the germline V gene (reference sequence). CDR3 bases: TGTGCCAGCAGCGCAACTCCCCCGACTAGCGGGGGAAGCACAGATACGCAGTATTTT. As protein: CASSATPPTSGGSTDTQYF.

This clone came up once. V is TRBV9 and J is TRBJ2-6; D is unclear. The CDR3 totals 15 residues. The ends were cut back, 0 bases at V and 0 bases at J, with 4 bases in the middle. The germline CDR1 and CDR2 sequences are SGDLS and YYNGEE. Here the CDR3 reads CASSVGVSGANVLTF. The CDR3 DNA reads TGTGCCAGCAGCGTAGGTGTCTCTGGGGCCAACGTCCTGACTTTC.

The chain is built from TRBV29-1 and TRBJ2-5; D gene unclear. V dropped 3 bases and J dropped 11 bases, with 16 bases sitting between them. Germline assignment: CDR1 SQVTM and CDR2 ANQGSEA. The CDR3 consists of 12 residues. CDR3 amino acids: CSVETPRDQQYF. The CDR3 nucleotides read TGCAGCGTTGAGACCCCCAGAGACCAGCAGTACTTC. The full variable domain, with the rest looked up from reference TRBV29-1 and TRBJ2-5, is SAVISQKPSRDICQRGTSLTIQCQVDSQVTMMFWYRQQPGQSLTLIATANQGSEATYESGFVIDKFPISRPNLTFSTLTVSNMSPEDSSIYLCSVETPRDQQYFGPGTRLLVL.

In its sample, this clone was seen once. CDR3 sequence: CASSGTGVNEQYF. The CDR3 DNA follows: TGTGCCAGCTCCGGGACAGGGGTCAACGAGCAGTACTTC. V is TRBV13 and J is TRBJ2-7, with 10 bases lining up with TRBD1. Germline CDR1 and CDR2: PRHDT and FYEKMQ (reference sequence). V gave up 8 bases and J gave up 5 bases; unmatched junction bases: 6. CDR3 length equals 13 residues. Variable domain in full (rest from reference TRBV13 and TRBJ2-7): AAGVIQSPRHLIKEKRETATLKCYPIPRHDTVYWYQQGPGQDPQFLISFYEKMQSDKGSIPDRFSAQQFSDYHSELNMSSLELGDSALYFCASSGTGVNEQYFGPGTRLTVT.

The chain combines TRBV6-6 with TRBJ1-4; TRBD1 is a possible D gene (6 bases). V lost 0 bases and J 8 bases, leaving 13 bases between the germline ends. In germline, CDR1 is MNHNY, CDR2 SVGAGI (reference sequence). This CDR3 spans 15 amino acids. The CDR3 DNA reads as TGTGCCAGCAGTTACTCGGGGGCCTCGGGAGAAAAACTGTTTTTT. Protein product: CASSYSGASGEKLFF.

The chain uses TRBV7-3 and TRBJ2-3, with a tentative D call TRBD2 (5 bases). Germline CDR1 is SGHTA and CDR2 is FQGTGA. This CDR3 is 15 amino acids long. V lost 1 base and J lost 5, with 13 bases in between. In nucleotides, the CDR3 is TGTGCCAGCAGCTTAATCCCCGGGGTTAAAGATACGCAGTATTTT. The encoded protein is CASSLIPGVKDTQYF.

J is TRBJ2-2 and V is TRBV29-1; 11 nucleotides agree with TRBD2. This CDR3 has 14 residues. The germline V gene has CDR1 SQVTM and CDR2 ANQGSEA. The J segment lost 7 bases and the V segment lost 7 bases, leaving 8 bases of the junction unmatched. The CDR3 sequence: CSALSGGAIGELFF. For the CDR3, the DNA is TGCAGCGCGCTTAGCGGGGGGGCTATCGGGGAGCTGTTTTTT.

This chain links TRBV29-1 with TRBJ1-1, with D unresolved. V was clipped by 3 bases and J by 7 bases, with 6 bases between them. Germline V gene data show CDR1 as SQVTM and CDR2 as ANQGSEA. CDR3 size: 10 residues. CDR3 loop: CSVDWGEAFF. In nucleotides, the CDR3 is TGCAGCGTTGACTGGGGTGAAGCTTTCTTT.

The chain employs TRBV6-4 and TRBJ2-3; D not resolved. V was pared by 2 bases and J by 0 bases, with 3 bases between. The CDR3 extends over 13 amino acids. CDR1 and CDR2 (germline): MRHNA, SNTAGT. In nucleotides, the CDR3 is TGTGCCAGCAGTGACGGCAGCACAGATACGCAGTATTTT. It codes for CASSDGSTDTQYF.

The J gene is TRBJ2-1, the V gene TRBV29-1; 7 bases agree with TRBD2. Losses at the gene ends were 7 bases for V and 2 bases for J; bases not matched to a gene: 2. Germline V gives CDR1 SQVTM, CDR2 ANQGSEA. This CDR3 region has 12 residues. In nucleotides, the CDR3 is TGCAGCGGGGGGGGAGCCTACAATGAGCAGTTCTTC. It specifies CSGGGAYNEQFF.

V gene TRBV5-1 combines with J gene TRBJ2-3; D is ambiguous. This CDR3 is 12 amino acids long. Trimming took 6 bases from V and 0 from J, leaving 5 bases between them. Looked up from germline, CDR1 is SGHRS and CDR2 is YFSETQ. In nucleotides, the CDR3 is TGCGCCAGCAAGTTAAGCACAGATACGCAGTATTTT. Amino acid sequence: CASKLSTDTQYF.

This clone was counted a single time. The V call is TRBV30, the J call TRBJ2-3, with D possibly TRBD2 on 6 matching bases. This CDR3 region has 14 residues. Germline values: CDR1 GTSNPN, CDR2 SVGIG (reference sequence). Trimming pared 0 bases from V and 0 bases from J, leaving 7 bases between. This CDR3 reads CAWSVGTSTDTQYF. In DNA form, the CDR3 reads TGTGCCTGGAGTGTGGGGACTAGCACAGATACGCAGTATTTT. The full variable domain, its missing parts supplied by reference TRBV30 and TRBJ2-3, is SQTIHQWPATLVQPVGSPLSLECTVEGTSNPNLYWYRQAAGRGLQLLFYSVGIGQISSEVPQNLSASRPQDRQFILSSKKLLLSDSGFYLCAWSVGTSTDTQYFGPGTRLTVL.